The 10 T cell receptor beta chains below all came from one sample that was sequenced in a study of CD8+ T cells in alopecia areata. Extraction of RNA preceded its reverse transcription into cDNA, which served as the sequencing template. Libraries were prepared by immunoSEQ multiplex PCR; TCRdb keeps only in-frame clonotypes and omits some of them. The sample gives around 110,000 clones, none seen only once, and the top ten clones hold 20%. The sequencing sample was made of lesional skin. These receptors originate from a C3H/HeJ mouse with alopecia areata. This line is of MHC haplotype H2-k.

This clone was observed a handful of times. Gene names and germline refer to mouse. Read coverage stops 4 residues before the CDR3 terminus; the germline J gene supplies the remainder. Other DNA sequences in this sample translate to the same CDR3. The chain recombines TRBV13-3 with TRBJ1-2, with a possible D match to TRBD1 (6 bases). The germline gives CDR1 NNHDY, CDR2 SYVADS. This CDR3 is built from 13 residues. The CDR3 is CASSPQGGSDYTF. The covered CDR3 bases are TGTGCCAGCAGTCCACAGGGTGGGTCC.

This clone was counted a few times. Gene names are mouse gene names. The CDR3 extends 4 residues past the end of the read, so its final part is completed from the germline J gene. The rearrangement uses TRBV1 and TRBJ2-3; D possibly corresponds to TRBD2 (6 bases). This CDR3 has 16 amino acids. The V and J ends lost 0 bases and 0 bases respectively, with 10 bases between them. CDR1 and CDR2 from the germline V gene are NSQYPW and LRSPGD (reference sequence). CDR3 residues: CTCSADGTSSAETLYF. The covered CDR3 bases are TGCACCTGCAGTGCAGACGGGACTTCTAGTGCAGAA.

In regard to this clone: Each gene name is a mouse one. The read gets to within 4 residues of the CDR3 end, and the germline J gene fills in the rest. The V gene is TRBV13-3, the J gene TRBJ2-1; TRBD1 matches 7 bases. CDR3 length: 15 residues. From germline, CDR1 is NNHDY and CDR2 SYVADS. CDR3 amino acids: CASSPLDRERAEQFF. Incomplete CDR3 DNA: TGTGCCAGCAGTCCTCTCGACAGGGAGAGGGCT.

This clone appeared many times. The CDR3 carries no conserved terminal phenylalanine or tryptophan, so it likely arises from a read error. The DNA is left out, because the CDR3 cannot be placed on it with certainty; the CDR3 is given as TCRdb lists it. Gene names are mouse gene names. J is TRBJ1-7 and V is TRBV13-3; the D segment call TRBD1 is taken from the table without a DNA check. TRBJ1-7 is noted as an ORF with a role that remains uncertain. Germline V gene data show CDR1 as NNHDY and CDR2 as SYVADS. The CDR3 totals 8 residues, both ends included. The CDR3 protein is CASSDTDH.

With regard to this clone: Germline and genes: mouse. The CDR3 end lies 4 residues beyond the end of the read and is filled in from the germline J gene. J is TRBJ2-7 and V is TRBV13-1, with 8 bases lining up with TRBD2. The CDR3 runs to 16 residues. J lost 0 bases, V lost 5 bases, and 10 bases had no gene match. Per the germline V gene, CDR1 is NSHNY and CDR2 is SYGAGN. CDR3: CASSAHWGRSSYEQYF. Partial CDR3 DNA: TGTGCCAGCAGCGCCCACTGGGGGAGGAGCTCCTAT.

About this clone: A junction end diverges from the germline sequence, so it may reflect a read error. The genes are named according to mouse. The CDR3 goes on 4 residues after the read ends, and that part is filled in from the germline J gene. The V and J genes are TRBV1 and TRBJ2-7; D might be TRBD2 (6 bases). This CDR3 spans 13 amino acids. CDR1 NSQYPW and CDR2 LRSPGD come from the germline V gene (reference sequence). The DNA read from the CDR3 is TGCCCCTGCAGTGCCCGGGGGGAGTAT. Encoded protein: CPCSARGEY. The whole CDR3 is CPCSARGEYEQYF.

A remark on this clone: Gene names follow the mouse nomenclature. The missing CDR3 end, 4 residues past where the read stops, is filled in from the germline J gene. This rearrangement joins TRBV1 to TRBJ2-4; D gene unclear. Trimming removed 6 bases from V and 0 bases from J, with 7 bases in between. CDR1 is NSQYPW and CDR2 is LRSPGD in the germline V gene (reference sequence). The CDR3 consists of 13 residues. The CDR3 DNA, read in part, is TGCACCTGCAGCGCGCCTAGTCAAAAC. Its translation is CTCSAPSQN. The complete CDR3 reads CTCSAPSQNTLYF. The complete variable domain, with remaining parts taken from reference TRBV1 and TRBJ2-4, reads VTLLEQNPRWRLVPRGQAVNLRCILKNSQYPWMSWYQQDLQKQLQWLFTLRSPGDKEVKSLPGADYLATRVTDTELRLQVANMSQGRTLYCTCSAPSQNTLYFGAGTRLSVL.

This clone was seen more than once but under ten times. Gene names refer to mouse genes. Sequencing ends 4 residues short of the CDR3 end; the germline J gene provides the rest. The J gene is TRBJ1-1, the V gene TRBV17; 9 bases line up with TRBD1. CDR3 size: 14 residues. CDR1 and CDR2 (germline): MNHDT, YYDKIL. V shed 3 bases and J 4 bases; nucleotides not matched to a gene: 3. CDR3 region: CASSRDRGGTEVFF. The part of the CDR3 DNA that was read is TGTGCTAGCAGTAGGGACAGGGGAGGCACA.

Note on this clone: The germline and genes are mouse ones. With the read ending 4 residues before the CDR3 end, the germline J gene is used to fill in that end. Distinct nucleotide sequences in the sample also encode this CDR3. The J gene is TRBJ2-1, the V gene TRBV13-3; TRBD2 matches 12 bases. CDR1 and CDR2 (germline): NNHDY, SYVADS. CDR3 length: 16 amino acids. V was pared by 4 bases and J by 3 bases, with 5 bases of the junction left unmatched. The CDR3 reads CASSTGTGGFYAEQFF. The part of the CDR3 DNA that was read is TGTGCCAGCAGTACCGGGACTGGGGGGTTCTATGCT.

This clone was detected a few times. Mouse names are used for the genes. The CDR3 spells CTCSYGGARDTQYF. The CDR3 DNA, read in part, is TGCACCTGCAGCTATGGGGGGGCGCGGGAC. V and J are TRBV1 and TRBJ2-5, with TRBD2 matching 9 bases. The read ends 4 residues early relative to the CDR3; the germline J gene fills the gap. CDR1 NSQYPW and CDR2 LRSPGD come from the germline V gene (reference sequence). The CDR3 spans 14 residues.